The T cell receptor (beta chain) described here comes from a study of T cell responses to AZD1222 COVID-19 vaccine. The repertoire was sequenced with immunoSEQ multiplex PCR; TCRdb's copy has only in-frame clones and lacks some. The sample has about 86,000 clones; roughly 80% are singletons. This CDR3 contains 14 residues. Germline loops: CDR1 MDHEN, CDR2 SYDVKM. Germline trimming cut 2 bases from V and 5 bases from J; bases unmatched to any gene: 0. The sequencing used peripheral blood, collected on day 0 of AZD1222 vaccination. The clonotype originates from an adult in good health. This chain uses TRBV28 with TRBJ1-6, with 7 bases fitting TRBD1. CDR3: CASSLQGDNSPLHF. CDR3 DNA sequence: TGTGCCAGCAGTTTACAGGGGGATAATTCACCCCTCCACTTT.